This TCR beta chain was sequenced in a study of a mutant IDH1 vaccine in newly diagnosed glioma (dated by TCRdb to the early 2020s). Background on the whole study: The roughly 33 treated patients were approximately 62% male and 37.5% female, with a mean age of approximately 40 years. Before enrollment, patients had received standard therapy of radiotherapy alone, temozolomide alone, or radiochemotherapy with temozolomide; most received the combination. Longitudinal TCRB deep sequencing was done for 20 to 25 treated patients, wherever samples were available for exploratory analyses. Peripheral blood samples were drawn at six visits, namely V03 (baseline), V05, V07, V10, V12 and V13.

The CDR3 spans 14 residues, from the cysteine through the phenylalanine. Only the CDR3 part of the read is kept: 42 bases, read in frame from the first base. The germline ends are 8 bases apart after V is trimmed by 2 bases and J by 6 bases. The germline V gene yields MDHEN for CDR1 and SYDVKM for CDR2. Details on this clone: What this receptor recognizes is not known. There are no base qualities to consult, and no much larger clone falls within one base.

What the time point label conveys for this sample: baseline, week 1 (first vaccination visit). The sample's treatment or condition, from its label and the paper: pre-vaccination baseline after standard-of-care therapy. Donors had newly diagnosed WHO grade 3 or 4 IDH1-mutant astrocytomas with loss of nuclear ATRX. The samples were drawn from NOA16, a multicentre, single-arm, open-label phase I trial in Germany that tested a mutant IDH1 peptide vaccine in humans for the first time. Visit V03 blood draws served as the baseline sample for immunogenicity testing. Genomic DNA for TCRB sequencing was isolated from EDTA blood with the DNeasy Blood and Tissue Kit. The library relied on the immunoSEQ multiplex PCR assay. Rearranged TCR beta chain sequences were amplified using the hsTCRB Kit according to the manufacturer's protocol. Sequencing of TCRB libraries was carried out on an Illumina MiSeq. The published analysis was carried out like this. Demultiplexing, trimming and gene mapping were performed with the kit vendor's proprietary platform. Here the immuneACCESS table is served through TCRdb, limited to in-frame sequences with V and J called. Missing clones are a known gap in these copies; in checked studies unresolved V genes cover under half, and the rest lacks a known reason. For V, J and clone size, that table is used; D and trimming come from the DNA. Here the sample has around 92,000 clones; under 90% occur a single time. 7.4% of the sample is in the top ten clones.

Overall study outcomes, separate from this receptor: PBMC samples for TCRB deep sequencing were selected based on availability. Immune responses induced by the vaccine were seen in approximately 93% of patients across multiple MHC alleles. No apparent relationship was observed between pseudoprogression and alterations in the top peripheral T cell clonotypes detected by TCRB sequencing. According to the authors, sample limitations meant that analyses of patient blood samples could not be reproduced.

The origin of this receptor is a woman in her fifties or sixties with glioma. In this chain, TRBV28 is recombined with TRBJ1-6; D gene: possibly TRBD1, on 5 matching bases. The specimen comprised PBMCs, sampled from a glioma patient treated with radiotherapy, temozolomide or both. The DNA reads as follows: TGTGCCAGCAGTTTAGGGGCGGGTAATTCACCCCTCCACTTT. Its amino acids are CASSLGAGNSPLHF.